These T cell receptor beta chains were read from a single sample in a study of T cell responses to AZD1222 COVID-19 vaccine. Profiled with immunoSEQ multiplex PCR; TCRdb holds only in-frame clones, not every one. This table holds under 200,000 clones, roughly 92% found once. Sequences were derived from peripheral blood, sampled on day 0 of AZD1222 vaccination. These TCRs come from an adult in good health. The CDR3 runs from the conserved cysteine through the conserved F or W. The D gene is left open where the match is weak. Only part of the rows carry a size: once, few, many, or a class if the clone is expanded.

clone_size: -
v_call: TRBV5-5
j_call: TRBJ2-1
d_call: TRBD2
cdr3_aa: CASSLDEAGVSYNEQFF
cdr3_nt: TGTGCCAGCAGCTTGGACGAGGCGGGAGTGTCCTACAATGAGCAGTTCTTC

clone_size: -
v_call: TRBV6-5
j_call: TRBJ2-7
d_call: -
cdr3_aa: CASTHPGTNEQYF
cdr3_nt: TGTGCCAGCACCCACCCGGGTACAAACGAGCAGTACTTC

clone_size: few
v_call: TRBV6-5
j_call: TRBJ2-7
d_call: TRBD1
cdr3_aa: CASRAGTESDEQYF
cdr3_nt: TGTGCCAGCAGGGCCGGGACAGAATCTGACGAGCAGTACTTC

clone_size: -
v_call: TRBV28
j_call: TRBJ2-7
d_call: -
cdr3_aa: CASSWISAAYEQYF
cdr3_nt: TGTGCCAGCAGTTGGATTAGCGCCGCCTACGAGCAGTACTTC

clone_size: -
v_call: TRBV6-5
j_call: TRBJ2-5
d_call: TRBD1
cdr3_aa: CASSPGQGPRETQYF
cdr3_nt: TGTGCCAGCAGTCCTGGACAGGGTCCGAGAGAGACCCAGTACTTC

clone_size: once
v_call: TRBV2
j_call: TRBJ1-1
d_call: -
cdr3_aa: CASSPDSREAFF
cdr3_nt: TGTGCCAGCAGCCCAGACAGCCGCGAAGCTTTCTTT

clone_size: -
v_call: TRBV27
j_call: TRBJ1-1
d_call: -
cdr3_aa: CASSLIGSEAFF
cdr3_nt: TGTGCCAGCAGTTTAATCGGCTCTGAAGCTTTCTTT

clone_size: -
v_call: TRBV28
j_call: TRBJ1-4
d_call: -
cdr3_aa: CASAVANEKLFF
cdr3_nt: TGTGCCAGCGCAGTGGCTAATGAAAAACTGTTTTTT

clone_size: -
v_call: TRBV4-1
j_call: TRBJ2-3
d_call: TRBD1
cdr3_aa: CASSPDRASTDTQYF
cdr3_nt: TGCGCCAGCAGCCCTGACAGGGCTAGCACAGATACGCAGTATTTT

clone_size: -
v_call: TRBV14
j_call: TRBJ1-2
d_call: -
cdr3_aa: CASSQDPLEGYPGYTF
cdr3_nt: TGTGCCAGCAGCCAAGATCCCTTGGAGGGTTATCCTGGCTACACCTTC

clone_size: -
v_call: TRBV3-1/TRBV3-2
j_call: TRBJ2-3
d_call: -
cdr3_aa: CASSLITDTQYF
cdr3_nt: TGTGCCAGCAGCCTTATCACAGATACGCAGTATTTT

clone_size: -
v_call: TRBV6-5
j_call: TRBJ1-1
d_call: -
cdr3_aa: CASSSPGGPREAFF
cdr3_nt: TGTGCCAGCAGCTCCCCCGGTGGCCCGCGGGAAGCTTTCTTT